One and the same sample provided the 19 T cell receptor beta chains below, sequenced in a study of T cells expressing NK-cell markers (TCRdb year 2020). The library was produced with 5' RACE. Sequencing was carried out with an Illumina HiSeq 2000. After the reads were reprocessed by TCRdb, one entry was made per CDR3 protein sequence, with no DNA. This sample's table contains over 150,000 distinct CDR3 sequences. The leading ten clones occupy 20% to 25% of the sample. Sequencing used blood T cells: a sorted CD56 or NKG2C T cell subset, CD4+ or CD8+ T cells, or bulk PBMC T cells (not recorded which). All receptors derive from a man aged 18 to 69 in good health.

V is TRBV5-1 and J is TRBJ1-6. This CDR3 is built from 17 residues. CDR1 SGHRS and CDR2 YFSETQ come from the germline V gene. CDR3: CASSLGPGSSYNSPLHF.

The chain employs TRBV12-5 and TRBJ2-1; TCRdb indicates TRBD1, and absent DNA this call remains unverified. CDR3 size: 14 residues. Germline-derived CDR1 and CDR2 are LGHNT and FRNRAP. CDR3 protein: CASGFEGGGNEQFF.

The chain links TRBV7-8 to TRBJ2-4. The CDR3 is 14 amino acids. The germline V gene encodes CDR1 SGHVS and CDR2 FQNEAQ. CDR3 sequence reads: CASSSGGSKNIQYF.

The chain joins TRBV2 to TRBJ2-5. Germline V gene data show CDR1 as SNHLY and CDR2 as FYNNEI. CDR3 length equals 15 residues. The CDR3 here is CASIGELLLRETQYF. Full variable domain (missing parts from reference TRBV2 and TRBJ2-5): EPEVTQTPSHQVTQMGQEVILRCVPISNHLYFYWYRQILGQKVEFLVSFYNNEISEKSEIFDDQFSVERPDGSNFTLKIRSTKLEDSAMYFCASIGELLLRETQYFGPGTRLLVL.

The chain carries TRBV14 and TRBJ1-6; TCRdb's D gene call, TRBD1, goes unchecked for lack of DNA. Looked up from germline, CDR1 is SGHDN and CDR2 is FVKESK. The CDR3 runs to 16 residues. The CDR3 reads CASSPLAGALASPLHF.

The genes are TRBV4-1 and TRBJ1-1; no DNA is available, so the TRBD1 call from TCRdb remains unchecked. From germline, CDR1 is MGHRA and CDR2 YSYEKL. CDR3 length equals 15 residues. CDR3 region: CASSQGTQGWTEAFF.

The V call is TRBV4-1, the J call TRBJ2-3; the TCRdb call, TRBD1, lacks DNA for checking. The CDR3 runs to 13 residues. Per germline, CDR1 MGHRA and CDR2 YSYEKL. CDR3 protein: CASSQENGGTQYF.

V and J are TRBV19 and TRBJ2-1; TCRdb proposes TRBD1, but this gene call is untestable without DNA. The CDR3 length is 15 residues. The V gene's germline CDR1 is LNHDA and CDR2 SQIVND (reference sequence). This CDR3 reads CASRQGESSYNEQFF.

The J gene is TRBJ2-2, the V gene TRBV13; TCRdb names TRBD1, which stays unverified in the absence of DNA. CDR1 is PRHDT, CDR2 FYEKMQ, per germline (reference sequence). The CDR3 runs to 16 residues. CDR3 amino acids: CASSSGDRVWTGELFF.

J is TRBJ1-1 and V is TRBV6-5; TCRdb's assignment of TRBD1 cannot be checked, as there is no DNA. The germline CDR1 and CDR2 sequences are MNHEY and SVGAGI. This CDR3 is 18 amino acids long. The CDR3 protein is CASTPLPGQGAGDTEAFF.

CDR3 residues: CSAREGESSAYEQYF. This chain joins TRBV20-1 and TRBJ2-7; TCRdb proposes TRBD1, but this gene call is untestable without DNA. Germline assignment: CDR1 DFQATT and CDR2 SNEGSKA (reference sequence). CDR3 length: 15 residues.

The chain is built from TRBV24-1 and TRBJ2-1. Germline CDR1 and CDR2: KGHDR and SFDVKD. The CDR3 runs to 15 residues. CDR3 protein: CATSDLHGSAGEQFF.

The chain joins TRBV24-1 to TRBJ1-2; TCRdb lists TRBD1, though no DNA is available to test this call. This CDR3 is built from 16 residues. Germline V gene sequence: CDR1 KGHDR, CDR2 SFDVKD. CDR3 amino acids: CATSERGHTTNYGYTF.

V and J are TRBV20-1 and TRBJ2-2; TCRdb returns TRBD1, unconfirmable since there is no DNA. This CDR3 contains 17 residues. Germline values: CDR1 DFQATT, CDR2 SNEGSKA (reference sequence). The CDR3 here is CSARLMTGGPNTGELFF.

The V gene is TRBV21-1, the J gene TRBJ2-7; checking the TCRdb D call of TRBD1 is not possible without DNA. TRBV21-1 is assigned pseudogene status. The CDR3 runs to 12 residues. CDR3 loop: CASSKGFRDTYF.

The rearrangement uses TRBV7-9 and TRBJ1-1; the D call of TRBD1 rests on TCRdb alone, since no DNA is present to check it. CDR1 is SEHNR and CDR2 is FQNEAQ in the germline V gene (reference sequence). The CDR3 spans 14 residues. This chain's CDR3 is CASSSNRDRRQAFF.

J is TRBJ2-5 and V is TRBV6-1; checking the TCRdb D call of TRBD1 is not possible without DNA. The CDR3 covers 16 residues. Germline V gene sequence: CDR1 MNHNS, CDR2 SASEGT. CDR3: CASSEWRPGAGETQYF.

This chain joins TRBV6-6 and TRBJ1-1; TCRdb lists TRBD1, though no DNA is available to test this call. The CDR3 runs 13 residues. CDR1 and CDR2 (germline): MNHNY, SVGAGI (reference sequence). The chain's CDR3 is CATSPGMNTEAFF.

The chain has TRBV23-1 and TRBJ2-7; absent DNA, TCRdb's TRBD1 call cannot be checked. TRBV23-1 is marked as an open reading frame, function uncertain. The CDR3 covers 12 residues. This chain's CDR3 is CAAGPRAYEQYF.